This T cell receptor (beta chain) was captured by sequencing in a study of radiation and T cells in renal cell carcinoma. General observations from the study: In blood, top tumor clones expanded by 2 weeks, shrinking by 4. Without pretreatment biopsies, baseline tumor clonotype presence was undetermined.

Libraries were prepared by immunoSEQ multiplex PCR; TCRdb keeps only in-frame clonotypes and omits some of them. The sample includes 100,000 to 150,000 clones, about four fifths of them seen just once. Time point of the sample: blood 2 weeks post-SBRT. Treatment meaning: 15 Gy SBRT to primary tumor, nephrectomy 4 weeks later. Clear cell pathology was present in this patient's renal cell carcinoma. A word on this clone: The antigen is not known.

This sample comprised blood, obtained from a patient whose treatment included radiotherapy and nephrectomy. The receptor comes from a man in his fifties or sixties with renal cell carcinoma.

This CDR3 is CASSDRDSRNEKLFF. The CDR3 DNA follows: TGCGCCAGCAGCGACCGGGACAGCCGAAATGAAAAACTGTTTTTT. The V gene is TRBV4-1, the J gene TRBJ1-4, with TRBD1 matching 7 bases. Trimming at V came to 5 bases and at J to 5 bases, leaving 8 bases not matched to a gene. CDR1 is MGHRA and CDR2 is YSYEKL in the germline V gene. This CDR3 has 15 residues.